These 30 T cell receptor beta chains originate from one sample sequenced in a study of blood T cell repertoires in COVID-19. Libraries were prepared by immunoSEQ multiplex PCR; TCRdb keeps only in-frame clonotypes and omits some of them. Among 250,000 to 350,000 clones, 80% to 90% were seen once, and the ten largest hold 3.5% to 5.5%. The material sequenced was PBMCs or T cells enriched from blood (not recorded which). All receptors come from a woman aged 25 to 39 who had recovered from COVID-19.

The rearrangement uses TRBV28 and TRBJ2-1; D ambiguous. V lost 4 bases and J lost 13, with 14 bases in between. The germline V gene has CDR1 MDHEN and CDR2 SYDVKM. The CDR3 is 12 amino acids. DNA for the CDR3: TGTGCCAGCAGTTCTACTGAGATCGTCCAGTTCTTC. This encodes CASSSTEIVQFF.

The chain recombines TRBV7-9 with TRBJ2-1, with D unclear. Deletions cut 1 base from V and 5 bases from J, with 6 bases between. Germline values: CDR1 SEHNR, CDR2 FQNEAQ (reference sequence). The CDR3 covers 13 residues. The CDR3: CASSLGRHNEQFF. CDR3 bases: TGTGCCAGCAGCTTAGGGCGGCACAATGAGCAGTTCTTC. Looking up the rest from reference TRBV7-9 and TRBJ2-1 gives the full variable domain: DTGVSQNPRHKITKRGQNVTFRCDPISEHNRLYWYRQTLGQGPEFLTYFQNEAQLEKSRLLSDRFSAERPKGSFSTLEIQRTEQGDSAMYLCASSLGRHNEQFFGPGTRLTVL.

The rearrangement joins TRBV3-1 (or the pseudogene TRBV3-2) to TRBJ1-4; 7 bases are shared with TRBD1. This CDR3 comprises 15 residues. V dropped 0 bases and J dropped 8; count of bases not matched to a gene: 6. Germline V gene sequence: CDR1 LGHDT, CDR2 YNNKEL (reference sequence). For the CDR3, the DNA is TGTGCCAGCAGCCAAGATGACAGGGAGAGGGAAAAACTGTTTTTT. As protein: CASSQDDREREKLFF.

The rearrangement links TRBV27 to TRBJ2-1; 8 nucleotides match TRBD1. CDR1 is MNHEY, CDR2 SMNVEV, per germline (reference sequence). This CDR3 is built from 15 residues. The V segment lost 7 bases and the J segment 7 bases; nucleotides outside the gene matches: 12. CDR3 in amino acids: CASTQGPGGANEQFF. As DNA, the CDR3 is TGTGCCAGCACCCAAGGGCCAGGGGGCGCGAATGAGCAGTTCTTC.

The chain carries TRBV12-2 and TRBJ2-1; TRBD2 reflects the table's D call only, with no check against the DNA. TRBV12-2 is assigned pseudogene status. This CDR3 spans 15 amino acids. The DNA for the CDR3 is TGTGCAAGTCGCTTATATAGGGAGCTATACAATGAGCAGTTCTTC. This sequence encodes CASRLYRELYNEQFF.

Here the CDR3 reads CAAGYYNEQFF. CDR3 bases: TGTGCCGCGGGCTATTACAATGAGCAGTTCTTC. The chain uses TRBV3-1 (or the pseudogene TRBV3-2) and TRBJ2-1, with D possibly TRBD2 on 5 matching bases. Between the trimmed V and J ends, which lost 11 bases and 4 bases, there was a span of 9 bases. Per germline, CDR1 LGHDT and CDR2 YNNKEL (reference sequence). This CDR3 is 11 amino acids long.

This sequence joins TRBV19 and TRBJ1-2; D might be TRBD1 (5 bases). The germline CDR1 and CDR2 sequences are LNHDA and SQIVND (reference sequence). This CDR3 is built from 13 residues. Trimming shortened V by 3 bases and J by 3 bases, and 8 bases separated the two germline ends. This CDR3 reads CASSMGGYYGYTF. For the CDR3, the DNA is TGTGCCAGTAGTATGGGGGGATACTATGGCTACACCTTC.

CDR3 sequence: CASRMMLGQGLNTEAFF. CDR3 DNA: TGTGCCAGCAGGATGATGCTAGGACAGGGTTTAAACACTGAAGCTTTCTTT. The chain has TRBV27 and TRBJ1-1; the match to TRBD1 covers 8 bases. This CDR3 has 17 amino acids. The V gene's germline CDR1 is MNHEY and CDR2 SMNVEV (reference sequence). V lost 6 bases and J lost 2; bases outside the gene matches: 14.

The chain carries TRBV6-5 and TRBJ1-1; possible D gene TRBD1, 6 bases. This CDR3 has 15 amino acids. Trimming removed 2 bases from V and 0 bases from J, with 10 bases in between. The germline V gene encodes CDR1 MNHEY and CDR2 SVGAGI. This CDR3 is CASSYGQGMNTEAFF. CDR3 DNA sequence: TGTGCCAGCAGTTACGGGCAGGGGATGAACACTGAAGCTTTCTTT.

The rearrangement links TRBV28 to TRBJ1-6, with 8 bases that match TRBD1. Losses at the gene ends were 7 bases for V and 6 bases for J; bases not matched to a gene: 2. This CDR3 is 13 amino acids long. Germline CDR1 and CDR2: MDHEN and SYDVKM. This CDR3 reads CASNTGGNSPLHF. In DNA form, the CDR3 reads TGTGCCAGCAATACAGGGGGTAATTCACCCCTCCACTTT.

This clone appeared a single time. V and J are TRBV27 and TRBJ1-1; D possibly corresponds to TRBD1 (6 bases). V dropped 0 bases and J dropped 4 bases, with 12 bases sitting between them. CDR1 is MNHEY and CDR2 is SMNVEV in the germline V gene (reference sequence). The CDR3 contains 15 residues. This CDR3 reads CASSLSIRGTTEAFF. CDR3 bases: TGTGCCAGCAGTTTATCGATAAGGGGGACCACTGAAGCTTTCTTT.

Here the CDR3 DNA reads TGTGCCAGCAGCAAATATGGGAGGGGACTAGCGTGTACAGATACGCAGTATTTT. Amino acid sequence: CASSKYGRGLACTDTQYF. The chain has TRBV21-1 and TRBJ2-3; the listed D gene, TRBD2, was not tested against the DNA. TRBV21-1 is listed as a pseudogene. The CDR3 loop spans 18 amino acids.

The sample holds a few counts of this clone. This sequence joins TRBV5-1 and TRBJ2-2; 11 bases fit TRBD2. This CDR3 region has 17 residues. Germline V CDR1 and CDR2: SGHRS, YFSETQ. The V gene end was trimmed by 3 bases and the J gene end by 4 bases; junction bases not matched to a gene: 8. CDR3 region: CASSYRPTSGSTGELFF. The DNA for the CDR3 is TGCGCCAGCAGCTATCGGCCTACTAGCGGGAGCACCGGGGAGCTGTTTTTT.

The chain carries TRBV6-5 and TRBJ2-3; 11 positions agree with TRBD2. Germline-derived CDR1 and CDR2 are MNHEY and SVGAGI. The CDR3 contains 16 residues. Germline trimming cut 1 base from V and 5 bases from J; bases unmatched to any gene: 5. CDR3 sequence: CASSYYAGTSGDTQYF. Here the CDR3 DNA reads TGTGCCAGCAGTTACTACGCCGGGACTAGCGGAGATACGCAGTATTTT.

The gene calls are TRBV11-2 and TRBJ1-2; 7 bases fit TRBD1. Trimming took 0 bases from V and 5 from J; bases not matched to a gene: 3. Germline V gene sequence: CDR1 SGHAT, CDR2 FQNNGV. The CDR3 runs 14 residues. CDR3: CASSLEGTVYGYTF. CDR3 sequence (DNA): TGTGCCAGCAGCTTAGAAGGGACAGTATATGGCTACACCTTC.

This clone was observed once. Written as DNA, the CDR3 is TGTGCCAGCAGTTACTCGGCAGGGGGATTCGGTGGCTACACCTTC. Amino acid sequence: CASSYSAGGFGGYTF. V is TRBV6-5 and J is TRBJ1-2; 7 nucleotides align to TRBD1. Per the germline V gene, CDR1 is MNHEY and CDR2 is SVGAGI. The CDR3 contains 15 residues. V lost 0 bases and J lost 7; bases outside the gene matches: 8.

The chain combines TRBV19 with TRBJ1-5; 7 bases are shared with TRBD1. V trimming: 2 bases; J trimming: 4 bases; junction bases outside the gene matches: 5. The CDR3 spans 15 residues. Looked up from germline, CDR1 is LNHDA and CDR2 is SQIVND (reference sequence). The CDR3 bases are TGTGCCAGTAGTATAACAGGGGCGAAGAATCAGCCCCAGCATTTT. Translation: CASSITGAKNQPQHF.

V usage is TRBV9 and J usage is TRBJ1-2; tentative D call: TRBD1 (5 bases). The germline gives CDR1 SGDLS, CDR2 YYNGEE. Trimming took off 3 bases at V and 7 bases at J, with 16 bases between the two ends. This CDR3 is built from 14 residues. CDR3 in amino acids: CASSADQGTVGYTF. CDR3 DNA: TGTGCCAGCAGCGCCGACCAGGGAACTGTTGGCTACACCTTC. Filled out from reference TRBV9 and TRBJ1-2, the complete variable domain reads DSGVTQTPKHLITATGQRVTLRCSPRSGDLSVYWYQQSLDQGLQFLIQYYNGEERAKGNILERFSAQQFPDLHSELNLSSLELGDSALYFCASSADQGTVGYTFGSGTRLTVV.

The sample holds one count of this clone. The CDR3 loop reads CASSSDRYTDTQYF. CDR3 sequence (DNA): TGTGCCAGCAGTTCGGACAGGTACACAGATACGCAGTATTTT. The gene calls are TRBV2 and TRBJ2-3; TRBD1 agrees at 7 bases. With V trimmed by 5 bases and J by 2 bases, 4 bases remained unmatched. The CDR3 sequence is 14 residues long. Germline CDR1 is SNHLY and CDR2 is FYNNEI.

This sequence joins TRBV9 and TRBJ1-5, with TRBD1 matching 10 bases. This CDR3 is built from 15 residues. Germline loops: CDR1 SGDLS, CDR2 YYNGEE. V trimming: 0 bases; J trimming: 7 bases; junction bases outside the gene matches: 4. CDR3 sequence reads: CASSVGGTGDQPQHF. DNA for the CDR3: TGTGCCAGCAGCGTAGGAGGGACAGGGGACCAGCCCCAGCATTTT.

The V gene is TRBV27, the J gene TRBJ2-7; 9 bases map to TRBD2. The CDR3 runs 14 residues. Looked up from germline, CDR1 is MNHEY and CDR2 is SMNVEV (reference sequence). The V gene end was trimmed by 5 bases and the J gene end by 3 bases; junction bases not matched to a gene: 5. CDR3 sequence: CASSTERGVYEQYF. The CDR3 nucleotides read TGTGCCAGCAGTACTGAGCGGGGGGTCTACGAGCAGTACTTC.

This clone was recorded once. The gene calls are TRBV5-1 and TRBJ2-1, with a tentative D call TRBD1 (5 bases). The V gene's germline CDR1 is SGHRS and CDR2 YFSETQ. The ends were cut back, 1 base at V and 3 bases at J, with 8 bases in the middle. The CDR3 covers 14 residues. The CDR3 reads CASSLYDSYNEQFF. The CDR3 DNA sequence: TGCGCCAGCAGCTTGTACGACAGCTACAATGAGCAGTTCTTC. The variable domain in full, completed from reference TRBV5-1 and TRBJ2-1, reads KAGVTQTPRYLIKTRGQQVTLSCSPISGHRSVSWYQQTPGQGLQFLFEYFSETQRNKGNFPGRFSGRQFSNSRSEMNVSTLELGDSALYLCASSLYDSYNEQFFGPGTRLTVL.

A word on this clone: This same CDR3 is encoded by further DNA sequences in the sample. The chain has TRBV27 and TRBJ2-7; the D gene is possibly TRBD2 (6 bases). With 5 bases removed from V and 0 bases from J, the gap between germline ends came to 17 bases. CDR1 and CDR2 from the germline V gene are MNHEY and SMNVEV (reference sequence). The CDR3 consists of 16 residues. CDR3 nucleotides: TGTGCCAGCAGTCCCCTTCGGGGGAGAAGCTCCTACGAGCAGTACTTC. It codes for CASSPLRGRSSYEQYF.

This chain connects TRBV7-3 to TRBJ2-7, with TRBD1 matching 9 bases. This CDR3 region has 14 residues. V lost 6 bases to trimming and J lost 5 bases; unmatched junction nucleotides: 8. Germline V gene lookup returns CDR1 SGHTA and CDR2 FQGTGA. DNA of the CDR3: TGTGCCAGCAGTCCCGGGACAGGGTCCCACGAGCAGTACTTC. Residues: CASSPGTGSHEQYF. Supplemented by reference TRBV7-3 and TRBJ2-7, the full variable domain reads GAGVSQTPSNKVTEKGKYVELRCDPISGHTALYWYRQSLGQGPEFLIYFQGTGAADDSGLPNDRFFAVRPEGSVSTLKIQRTERGDSAVYLCASSPGTGSHEQYFGPGTRLTVT.

This rearrangement joins TRBV18 to TRBJ2-7; TRBD1 might be the D (6 bases). V lost 3 bases and J lost 2, with 11 bases in between. The V gene's germline CDR1 is KGHSH and CDR2 LQKENI. The CDR3 runs to 14 residues. The CDR3: CASSPPAGAYEQYF. The CDR3 DNA is TGTGCCAGCTCACCGCCGGCAGGGGCCTACGAGCAGTACTTC.

J is TRBJ1-3 and V is TRBV9; D might be TRBD1 (6 bases). Trimming removed 3 bases from V and 7 bases from J, with 11 bases in between. CDR1 SGDLS and CDR2 YYNGEE come from the germline V gene. CDR3 length: 13 residues. This CDR3 reads CASSGDKGNTIYF. The CDR3 region has the DNA TGTGCCAGCAGCGGGGACAAAGGGAACACCATATATTTT. Supplemented by reference TRBV9 and TRBJ1-3, the full variable domain reads DSGVTQTPKHLITATGQRVTLRCSPRSGDLSVYWYQQSLDQGLQFLIQYYNGEERAKGNILERFSAQQFPDLHSELNLSSLELGDSALYFCASSGDKGNTIYFGEGSWLTVV.

V usage is TRBV5-1 and J usage is TRBJ2-2; TRBD1 matches 8 bases. Germline V gene lookup returns CDR1 SGHRS and CDR2 YFSETQ. The V segment lost 1 base and the J segment 7 bases; nucleotides outside the gene matches: 12. This CDR3 is 17 amino acids long. CDR3 nucleotides: TGCGCCAGCAGCTTGTTCCCCAATGGACAGGGCGGCGGGGAGCTGTTTTTT. Translating it yields CASSLFPNGQGGGELFF. Filled out from reference TRBV5-1 and TRBJ2-2, the complete variable domain reads KAGVTQTPRYLIKTRGQQVTLSCSPISGHRSVSWYQQTPGQGLQFLFEYFSETQRNKGNFPGRFSGRQFSNSRSEMNVSTLELGDSALYLCASSLFPNGQGGGELFFGEGSRLTVL.

V usage is TRBV11-2 and J usage is TRBJ2-7; a weak D match, TRBD1 (6 bases). This CDR3 region has 14 residues. Germline V gene data show CDR1 as SGHAT and CDR2 as FQNNGV. Deletions cut 5 bases from V and 3 bases from J, with 14 bases between. This CDR3 is CASSPGQGHYEQYF. In DNA form, the CDR3 reads TGTGCCAGCAGCCCGGGACAAGGCCACTACGAGCAGTACTTC.

On this clone: The sample contains more than one DNA sequence encoding this CDR3. The J gene is TRBJ1-1, the V gene TRBV18; TRBD1 might be the D (6 bases). This CDR3 contains 14 residues. Trimming took off 3 bases at V and 1 base at J, with 9 bases between the two ends. CDR1 and CDR2 from the germline V gene are KGHSH and LQKENI. CDR3 residues: CASSPYRENTEAFF. The CDR3 DNA is TGTGCCAGCTCACCGTACAGGGAGAACACTGAAGCTTTCTTT.

This chain's CDR3 is CASSPGLAEYQETQYF. CDR3 nucleotide sequence: TGTGCCAGCAGCCCGGGACTAGCGGAGTACCAAGAGACCCAGTACTTC. The chain combines TRBV5-4 with TRBJ2-5; 11 bases fit TRBD2. CDR3 length: 16 amino acids. V trimming: 4 bases; J trimming: 0 bases; junction bases outside the gene matches: 5. CDR1 is SGHNT, CDR2 YYREEE, per germline (reference sequence).